The T cell receptor (beta chain) described here comes from a study of beta chain features in type 1 diabetes. Study-level points and caveats: Significant though moderate, a shortening of TCRB CDR3s appeared in all four CD4+ subsets of Type 1 diabetes patients.

Germline lookup yields CDR1 MGHRA and CDR2 YSYEKL. CDR3 size: 16 residues. The V and J ends lost 1 base and 7 bases respectively, with 20 bases between them. This clone turned up a few times. Its antigen is currently unknown. All of the isolated RNA was reverse transcribed, so expressed TCRB transcripts were sequenced. Assay: immunoSEQ multiplex PCR; the TCRdb copy retains only in-frame clones and omits some. The sample has some 160,000 clones; roughly 9% are singletons. This receptor was identified in a woman aged 30 to 39 with type 1 diabetes. Sequencing was performed on central memory CD4+ T cells from blood. This chain connects TRBV4-1 to TRBJ2-7, with D possibly being TRBD1 (6 bases). The CDR3: CASSQGTTGGSREQYF. CDR3 nucleotide sequence: TGCGCCAGCAGCCAAGGGACGACAGGCGGCTCCAGGGAGCAGTACTTC.